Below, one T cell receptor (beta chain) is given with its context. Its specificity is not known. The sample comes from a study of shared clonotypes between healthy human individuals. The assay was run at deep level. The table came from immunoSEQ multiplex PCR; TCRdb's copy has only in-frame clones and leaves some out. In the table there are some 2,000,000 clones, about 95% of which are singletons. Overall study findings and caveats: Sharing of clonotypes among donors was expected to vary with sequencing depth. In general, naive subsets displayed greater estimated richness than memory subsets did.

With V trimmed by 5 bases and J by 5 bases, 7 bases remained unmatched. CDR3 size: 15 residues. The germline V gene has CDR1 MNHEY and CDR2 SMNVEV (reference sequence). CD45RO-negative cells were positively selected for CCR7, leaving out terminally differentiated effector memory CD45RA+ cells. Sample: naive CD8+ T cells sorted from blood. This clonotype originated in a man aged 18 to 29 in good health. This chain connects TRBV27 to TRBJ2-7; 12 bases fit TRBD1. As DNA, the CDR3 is TGTGCCAGCAGTGAAGGGACAGGGGGCCGGAACGAGCAGTACTTC. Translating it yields CASSEGTGGRNEQYF.